These T cell receptor beta chains were read from a single sample in a study of patients and donors after allogeneic stem cell transplantation. TCRdb itself ran the RT-PCR reads through MiXCR, one entry per CDR3 protein. The sample shows more than 850,000 distinct CDR3 sequences, more than 15% of them seen only once. Material: blood, either unsorted or a sorted T cell fraction (not recorded which). The origin of the receptors is a human donor who was either an allogeneic HSCT recipient or a stem cell or donor lymphocyte infusion donor (not recorded which). It is not recorded whose cells these are; they may come from a transplant donor. CDR3s include the opening cysteine and the closing phenylalanine or tryptophan. The order of the fields is D gene, clone size, J gene, V gene, CDR3 protein, CDR3 DNA. D genes are given only for firm matches. Size is stated for part of the rows, as once, few or many counts, or as a class when the clone is expanded.

D: NA; size: NA; J: TRBJ2-1; V: TRBV9; CDR3: CASSDLRAINEQFF; DNA: TGTGCCAGCAGTGACCTGAGGGCGATCAATGAGCAGTTCTTC
D: TRBD1; size: few; J: TRBJ2-7; V: TRBV4-1; CDR3: CASSPLTGVGEQYF; DNA: TGCGCCAGCAGCCCCTTAACAGGGGTGGGAGAGCAGTACTTC
D: NA; size: many; J: TRBJ1-6; V: TRBV5-1; CDR3: CASSLARKNSPLHF; DNA: TGCGCCAGCAGCTTGGCTCGGAAGAATTCACCCCTCCACTTT
D: TRBD2; size: NA; J: TRBJ2-1; V: TRBV12-3/TRBV12-4; CDR3: CASSTTSGSGYEQFF; DNA: TGTGCCAGCAGTACAACTAGCGGGAGCGGGTATGAGCAGTTCTTC
D: TRBD2; size: NA; J: TRBJ2-3; V: TRBV9; CDR3: CASSVLAGGPGDTQYF; DNA: TGTGCCAGCAGCGTTCTAGCGGGGGGGCCAGGGGATACGCAGTATTTT
D: NA; size: many; J: TRBJ2-1; V: TRBV10-3; CDR3: CAIRVDNEQFF; DNA: TGTGCCATCAGGGTAGACAATGAGCAGTTCTTC
D: NA; size: NA; J: TRBJ1-5; V: TRBV12-3/TRBV12-4; CDR3: CASSFSRTHWQPQHF; DNA: TGTGCCAGCAGTTTTTCCAGGACGCATTGGCAGCCCCAGCATTTT
D: NA; size: NA; J: TRBJ2-7; V: TRBV7-9; CDR3: CASSDRFDNEQYF; DNA: TGTGCCAGCAGCGACAGGTTTGACAACGAGCAGTACTTC
D: NA; size: few; J: TRBJ1-3; V: TRBV9; CDR3: CASSPEGRGGNTIYF; DNA: TGTGCCAGCAGCCCTGAGGGCAGGGGAGGGAACACCATATATTTT
D: NA; size: NA; J: TRBJ2-7; V: TRBV4-1; CDR3: CASSHDGASPYEQYF; DNA: TGCGCCAGCAGCCACGACGGAGCCTCTCCCTACGAGCAGTACTTC
D: TRBD1; size: few; J: TRBJ1-5; V: TRBV6-1; CDR3: CASRPVSGTGSGQPQHF; DNA: TGTGCCAGCAGGCCGGTCTCCGGGACAGGGTCCGGTCAGCCCCAGCATTTT
D: NA; size: few; J: TRBJ2-7; V: TRBV7-8; CDR3: CATKQGYEQYF; DNA: TGTGCCACAAAACAGGGCTACGAGCAGTACTTC
D: NA; size: NA; J: TRBJ1-1; V: TRBV29-1; CDR3: CSATGRSMNTEAFF; DNA: TGCAGCGCTACGGGCAGGTCCATGAACACTGAAGCTTTCTTT
D: TRBD1; size: NA; J: TRBJ2-1; V: TRBV18; CDR3: CASSPLGTGGTQGQFF; DNA: TGTGCCAGCTCGCCCCTGGGGACAGGGGGCACTCAGGGGCAGTTCTTC
D: TRBD1; size: few; J: TRBJ1-4; V: TRBV4-3; CDR3: CASSHQLGTGGLGTEKLFF; DNA: TGCGCCAGCAGCCATCAACTCGGGACAGGTGGATTGGGGACTGAAAAACTGTTTTTT
D: NA; size: NA; J: TRBJ1-1; V: TRBV12-3/TRBV12-4; CDR3: CASSAHRNTEAFF; DNA: TGTGCCAGCAGTGCCCACAGAAACACTGAAGCTTTCTTT
D: TRBD2; size: many; J: TRBJ2-7; V: TRBV9; CDR3: CASSVTSGSYEQYF; DNA: TGTGCCAGCAGCGTGACTAGCGGTTCGTACGAGCAGTACTTC
D: TRBD1; size: NA; J: TRBJ2-7; V: TRBV27; CDR3: CASNEDRTTYEQYF; DNA: TGTGCCAGCAACGAGGACAGGACCACCTACGAGCAGTACTTC
D: NA; size: many; J: TRBJ2-5; V: TRBV5-5; CDR3: CASSLAGAGETQYF; DNA: TGTGCCAGCAGCTTGGCGGGGGCTGGCGAGACCCAGTACTTC
D: NA; size: NA; J: TRBJ1-6; V: TRBV10-3; CDR3: CAIGRGDSPLHF; DNA: TGTGCCATCGGGAGGGGAGATTCACCCCTCCACTTT
D: NA; size: few; J: TRBJ2-5; V: TRBV29-1; CDR3: CSAVKRGPETQYF; DNA: TGCAGCGCCGTGAAAAGGGGTCCAGAGACCCAGTACTTC
D: NA; size: NA; J: TRBJ2-4; V: TRBV20-1; CDR3: CSASKGELGNIQYF; DNA: TGCAGTGCTAGTAAGGGGGAGCTCGGGAACATTCAGTACTTC
D: NA; size: few; J: TRBJ1-5; V: TRBV7-9; CDR3: CASSLDDAAQHF; DNA: TGTGCCAGCAGCTTAGATGACGCAGCCCAGCATTTT
D: NA; size: NA; J: TRBJ2-1; V: TRBV10-3; CDR3: CAISALVTEQFF; DNA: TGTGCCATCAGTGCATTGGTGACTGAGCAGTTCTTC
D: TRBD2; size: NA; J: TRBJ2-5; V: TRBV29-1; CDR3: CSVEDWTSGSLNWAQYF; DNA: TGCAGCGTTGAAGATTGGACTAGCGGGAGCTTGAATTGGGCCCAGTACTTC
D: NA; size: few; J: TRBJ1-6; V: TRBV18; CDR3: CASSPKGGDNSPLHF; DNA: TGTGCCAGCTCACCAAAGGGAGGAGATAATTCACCCCTCCACTTT